These 30 T cell receptor beta chains originate from one sample sequenced in a study of T cell repertoires and HLA-DP antigens (dated by TCRdb to 2016 to 2019). The receptor library was made with the immunoSEQ multiplex PCR assay. TCRdb provides this immuneACCESS table in a form limited to in-frame rearrangements. Some clones are lacking; in checked studies, under half of them reflect an unresolved V gene, and why the rest are absent is not known. The sample table records about 120,000 clones; 90% to 95% of these occur just once. 0.25% to 0.3% of the sample is held by the ten biggest clonotypes. These receptors' targets are unknown. Sequences were obtained from CD4+ T cells from PBMCs. Receptor source: a woman between 18 and 30 years old in good health and CMV-seronegative.

The gene calls are TRBV7-9 and TRBJ2-2; no reliable D call. CDR1 is SEHNR and CDR2 is FQNEAQ in the germline V gene (reference sequence). CDR3 length: 14 residues. Trimming shortened V by 5 bases and J by 5 bases, and 12 bases separated the two germline ends. This chain's CDR3 is CASSARTWTGELFF. The CDR3 DNA sequence: TGTGCCAGCAGCGCTCGTACATGGACCGGGGAGCTGTTTTTT.

V is TRBV4-3 and J is TRBJ1-1; D not certain. Trimming shortened V by 4 bases and J by 0 bases, and 6 bases separated the two germline ends. The CDR3 sequence is 13 residues long. Germline assignment: CDR1 LGHNA and CDR2 YSLEER. As DNA, the CDR3 is TGCGCCAGCAGCCGAGCTATGAACACTGAAGCTTTCTTT. Its protein is CASSRAMNTEAFF.

The chain links TRBV27 to TRBJ2-5, with D tentatively TRBD2 (7 bases). Trimming left V 1 base short and J 2 bases short, with 14 bases between. The germline gives CDR1 MNHEY, CDR2 SMNVEV (reference sequence). This CDR3 comprises 16 residues. CDR3 DNA: TGTGCCAGCAGTTTATGGGGGGGGCGGGAGCAAGAGACCCAGTACTTC. It is translated as CASSLWGGREQETQYF.

The chain links TRBV6-6 to TRBJ1-2; D is undetermined. Deletions cut 6 bases from V and 3 bases from J, with 11 bases between. The germline V gene encodes CDR1 MNHNY and CDR2 SVGAGI (reference sequence). The CDR3 is 13 residues long. For the CDR3, the DNA is TGTGCCAGCAGCCTGGGCAGGTACTATGGCTACACCTTC. This gives the protein CASSLGRYYGYTF.

The chain uses TRBV9 and TRBJ2-4, with D tentatively TRBD1 or TRBD2 (6 bases each). This CDR3 region has 15 residues. The V end was cut by 3 bases, the J end by 3 bases, with 13 bases between. Germline V CDR1 and CDR2: SGDLS, YYNGEE. CDR3 coding DNA: TGTGCCAGCAGCGCGGGAGAGGGGGGCAAAAACATTCAGTACTTC. This gives the protein CASSAGEGGKNIQYF. The variable domain in full, with the rest retrieved from reference TRBV9 and TRBJ2-4, is DSGVTQTPKHLITATGQRVTLRCSPRSGDLSVYWYQQSLDQGLQFLIQYYNGEERAKGNILERFSAQQFPDLHSELNLSSLELGDSALYFCASSAGEGGKNIQYFGAGTRLSVL.

The V and J genes are TRBV27 and TRBJ2-2; D tentatively fits TRBD1 or TRBD2 (5 bases each). This CDR3 has 15 residues. With 5 bases removed from V and 1 base from J, the gap between germline ends came to 11 bases. Germline V lookup: CDR1 MNHEY, CDR2 SMNVEV (reference sequence). CDR3 in amino acids: CASSRGSKNTGELFF. The CDR3 coding sequence is TGTGCCAGCAGTCGGGGCAGTAAGAACACCGGGGAGCTGTTTTTT.

This clone was seen only once. The chain has TRBV6-8 and TRBJ2-2; the D is unclear. CDR1 is MNHGY and CDR2 is SAAAGT in the germline V gene. V shed 8 bases and J shed 8 bases, with 12 bases lying between them. There are 12 residues in the CDR3. The CDR3 loop is CASVSEQGELFF. For the CDR3, the DNA is TGTGCCAGCGTCTCCGAGCAAGGGGAGCTGTTTTTT.

The rearrangement uses TRBV11-3 and TRBJ2-1; D ambiguous. V shed 4 bases and J shed 9 bases, with 7 bases lying between them. CDR1 is SGHNT and CDR2 is YENEEA in the germline V gene. CDR3 length: 11 amino acids. This CDR3 is CASSSGSEQFF. As DNA, the CDR3 is TGTGCCAGCAGCTCGGGTAGTGAGCAGTTCTTC.

The chain carries TRBV9 and TRBJ1-2; D remains ambiguous. Germline assignment: CDR1 SGDLS and CDR2 YYNGEE. The CDR3 is 15 residues long. The V end was cut by 0 bases, the J end by 0 bases, with 9 bases between. The CDR3 sequence: CASSVAPTTNYGYTF. For the CDR3, the DNA is TGTGCCAGCAGCGTAGCTCCCACCACTAACTATGGCTACACCTTC.

The chain recombines TRBV9 with TRBJ2-3; 8 bases match TRBD2. The trim removed 0 bases at V and 3 bases at J, leaving 6 bases unmatched. Germline values: CDR1 SGDLS, CDR2 YYNGEE. This CDR3 contains 16 residues. The CDR3 coding sequence is TGTGCCAGCAGCGTAGGGCAACGGGGGGGTACAGATACGCAGTATTTT. Translating it yields CASSVGQRGGTDTQYF.

This clone was seen just once. The V and J genes are TRBV7-3 and TRBJ1-1; a weak D match, TRBD1 (6 bases). Trimming cost V 1 base and J 0 bases, with 12 bases left between them. CDR3 length: 16 residues. Germline loops: CDR1 SGHTA, CDR2 FQGTGA. The CDR3 DNA is TGTGCCAGCAGCTTAATGGGGGCAAGCATGAACACTGAAGCTTTCTTT. This sequence encodes CASSLMGASMNTEAFF.

This chain joins TRBV28 and TRBJ2-1; 8 bases align to TRBD1. V lost 10 bases to trimming and J lost 12 bases; unmatched junction nucleotides: 23. Germline V gene sequence: CDR1 MDHEN, CDR2 SYDVKM. The CDR3 length is 16 residues. CDR3 sequence: CATPVYLGQAQVGQFF. The CDR3 DNA is TGTGCCACCCCTGTTTACCTGGGACAGGCCCAGGTGGGGCAGTTCTTC.

As DNA, the CDR3 is TGTGCCACCGGTGTGAGATACAGGGATATCGCTGGCTACACCTTC. The encoded protein is CATGVRYRDIAGYTF. The chain employs TRBV28 and TRBJ1-2; the D gene is possibly TRBD1 (6 bases). This CDR3 has 15 residues. V lost 10 bases and J 7 bases, leaving 25 bases between the germline ends. Germline CDR1 MDHEN, CDR2 SYDVKM.

The CDR3 loop is CASSSPGQGLGEQFF. DNA of the CDR3: TGTGCCAGTAGTTCTCCGGGACAGGGTTTAGGGGAGCAGTTCTTC. The chain links TRBV19 to TRBJ2-1; 9 bases agree with TRBD1. V trimming: 5 bases; J trimming: 10 bases; junction bases outside the gene matches: 12. Germline V CDR1 and CDR2: LNHDA, SQIVND (reference sequence). There are 15 residues in the CDR3.

The chain recombines TRBV4-1 with TRBJ2-1; D possibly matches TRBD1 or TRBD2 (5 bases each). V lost 0 bases and J 4 bases, leaving 13 bases between the germline ends. Per germline, CDR1 MGHRA and CDR2 YSYEKL. The CDR3 contains 16 residues. The CDR3 DNA reads TGCGCCAGCAGCCAAGACAGGGTTGAGGGTTACAATGAGCAGTTCTTC. Amino acid sequence: CASSQDRVEGYNEQFF.

The chain joins TRBV7-3 to TRBJ2-7; a possible D gene is TRBD2 (6 bases). This CDR3 has 15 amino acids. Germline V gene lookup returns CDR1 SGHTA and CDR2 FQGTGA. Trimming removed 5 bases from V and 5 bases from J, with 19 bases in between. The CDR3 region has the DNA TGTGCCAGCAGCCAAGGGGCGGGATGGGGCCACGAGCAGTACTTC. Translation gives CASSQGAGWGHEQYF. The entire variable domain, with the rest obtained from reference TRBV7-3 and TRBJ2-7, is as follows: GAGVSQTPSNKVTEKGKYVELRCDPISGHTALYWYRQSLGQGPEFLIYFQGTGAADDSGLPNDRFFAVRPEGSVSTLKIQRTERGDSAVYLCASSQGAGWGHEQYFGPGTRLTVT.

V usage is TRBV27 and J usage is TRBJ2-1; D is perhaps TRBD1 or TRBD2 (5 bases each). Trimming took off 3 bases at V and 7 bases at J, with 16 bases between the two ends. This CDR3 is 15 amino acids long. Germline V gene data show CDR1 as MNHEY and CDR2 as SMNVEV (reference sequence). CDR3 DNA: TGTGCCAGCAGTTTTCGCCGGGGCGCGAATAATGAGCAGTTCTTC. Its translation: CASSFRRGANNEQFF.

V is TRBV28 and J is TRBJ2-7, with 8 bases matching TRBD2. This CDR3 has 18 amino acids. Trimming took 7 bases from V and 4 from J; bases not matched to a gene: 21. Germline V gene sequence: CDR1 MDHEN, CDR2 SYDVKM. CDR3 bases: TGTGCCAGCACCCCCGGGGGGGCCCCTCATTCTCGGCCTTACGAGCAGTACGTC. Protein sequence: CASTPGGAPHSRPYEQYV.

The rearrangement joins TRBV7-9 to TRBJ2-3, with D unresolved. Per germline, CDR1 SEHNR and CDR2 FQNEAQ (reference sequence). The germline V and J ends were trimmed by 2 bases and 2 bases, with 11 bases remaining between them. The CDR3 spans 15 residues. In DNA form, the CDR3 reads TGTGCCAGCAGCTTATTTAGGATCGACACAGATACGCAGTATTTT. Protein: CASSLFRIDTDTQYF.

The chain joins TRBV18 to TRBJ2-1; no definite D call. In germline, CDR1 is KGHSH, CDR2 LQKENI. The V gene lost 4 bases and the J gene lost 3 bases, with 7 bases spanning the gap. The CDR3 is 13 amino acids. The CDR3 DNA follows: TGTGCCAGCTCACAGGGATACTACAATGAGCAGTTCTTC. It encodes CASSQGYYNEQFF.

The chain joins TRBV5-1 to TRBJ1-5; 10 bases are a match to TRBD1. The CDR3 consists of 15 residues. Trimming took 4 bases from V and 3 from J; bases not matched to a gene: 4. Germline assignment: CDR1 SGHRS and CDR2 YFSETQ. In DNA form, the CDR3 reads TGCGCCAGCAGCCAGACAGGGGGCTTCAATCAGCCCCAGCATTTT. This gives the protein CASSQTGGFNQPQHF.

This chain joins TRBV5-4 and TRBJ2-3; possible D gene TRBD2, 5 bases. This CDR3 region has 15 residues. CDR1 SGHNT and CDR2 YYREEE come from the germline V gene (reference sequence). Trimming shortened V by 0 bases and J by 3 bases, and 11 bases separated the two germline ends. The CDR3 DNA reads TGTGCCAGCAGCTTGGCGGGCGGGTGGACAGATACGCAGTATTTT. The encoded protein is CASSLAGGWTDTQYF.

The V and J genes are TRBV7-8 and TRBJ2-2, with a tentative D call TRBD2 (5 bases). The germline V gene encodes CDR1 SGHVS and CDR2 FQNEAQ. Trimming stripped 4 bases from V and 5 bases from J, with 14 bases between. The CDR3 contains 15 residues. For the CDR3, the DNA is TGTGCCAGCAGCTCAGCCGAGGGCGCAACCGGGGAGCTGTTTTTT. This translates into CASSSAEGATGELFF.

This clone was found once. The chain recombines TRBV7-3 with TRBJ2-5; D is undetermined. Germline CDR1 SGHTA, CDR2 FQGTGA. The V end lost 6 bases, the J end lost 5 bases, and 13 bases lay between the germline ends. CDR3 size: 13 residues. The CDR3 is CASSATSGETQYF. The CDR3 region has the DNA TGTGCCAGCAGTGCCACCTCCGGGGAGACCCAGTACTTC. The full variable domain, completed using reference TRBV7-3 and TRBJ2-5, is GAGVSQTPSNKVTEKGKYVELRCDPISGHTALYWYRQSLGQGPEFLIYFQGTGAADDSGLPNDRFFAVRPEGSVSTLKIQRTERGDSAVYLCASSATSGETQYFGPGTRLLVL.

This chain links TRBV2 with TRBJ2-2; perhaps D is TRBD1 or TRBD2 (5 bases each). V was shortened by 6 bases and J by 3 bases, with 14 bases between the two germline ends. The CDR3 contains 15 residues. From germline, CDR1 is SNHLY and CDR2 FYNNEI. CDR3 bases: TGTGCCAGCAGGGGTCATGTGGGGGACACCGGGGAGCTGTTTTTT. Its translation: CASRGHVGDTGELFF.

The gene calls are TRBV5-1 and TRBJ2-5; 7 positions match TRBD1. The CDR3 has 14 residues. V gave up 2 bases and J gave up 5 bases; unmatched junction bases: 6. CDR1 is SGHRS, CDR2 YFSETQ, per germline. CDR3 in amino acids: CASSLGGARETQYF. CDR3 DNA: TGCGCCAGCAGCTTAGGGGGCGCCAGGGAGACCCAGTACTTC.

The V and J genes are TRBV28 and TRBJ2-7; D may correspond to TRBD1 or TRBD2 (5 bases each). The CDR3 is 12 amino acids. V lost 6 bases and J 3 bases, leaving 9 bases between the germline ends. Germline CDR1 and CDR2: MDHEN and SYDVKM. The CDR3 protein is CASSGDLYEQYF. The CDR3 DNA reads as TGTGCCAGCAGCGGGGACCTCTACGAGCAGTACTTC.

This chain connects TRBV19 to TRBJ2-1; no definite D call. Germline V gene sequence: CDR1 LNHDA, CDR2 SQIVND (reference sequence). CDR3 length: 11 residues. The ends were cut back, 6 bases at V and 7 bases at J, with 7 bases in the middle. CDR3 bases: TGTGCCAGTAGCCTTACGAATGAGCAGTTCTTC. It translates to CASSLTNEQFF.

This chain links TRBV29-1 with TRBJ1-2; no clear D. The CDR3 runs 11 residues. Germline V gene sequence: CDR1 SQVTM, CDR2 ANQGSEA. V gave up 5 bases and J gave up 13 bases, with 17 bases separating them. This CDR3 is CSVLGIKASTF. DNA of the CDR3: TGCAGCGTTTTGGGCATTAAGGCTTCCACCTTC. The variable domain in full, completed from reference TRBV29-1 and TRBJ1-2, reads SAVISQKPSRDICQRGTSLTIQCQVDSQVTMMFWYRQQPGQSLTLIATANQGSEATYESGFVIDKFPISRPNLTFSTLTVSNMSPEDSSIYLCSVLGIKASTFGSGTRLTVV.

The rearrangement links TRBV5-1 to TRBJ2-4, with D unresolved. Germline V gene lookup returns CDR1 SGHRS and CDR2 YFSETQ. Trimming cost V 0 bases and J 1 base, with 8 bases left between them. The CDR3 consists of 15 residues. CDR3 region: CASSLVWLAKNIQYF. The DNA of the CDR3 is TGCGCCAGCAGCTTGGTCTGGTTGGCCAAAAACATTCAGTACTTC.